This TCR beta chain was documented in a study of CD8+ T cells in alopecia areata. Study in general: Treated patients swallowed 5 to 10 mg of oral tofacitinib twice daily.

Comments on this clone: What it binds is unknown.

General study findings and limits: Many expanded lesional clones remained in scalp and blood on tofacitinib. Both scalp clonality and the expanded CD8+ clones among the top 100 showed a significant decrease with tofacitinib.

After isolation, RNA underwent reverse transcription to generate cDNA as the sequencing template. Using immunoSEQ multiplex PCR, the repertoire was profiled, and TCRdb retains in-frame clones only, with some absent. The top ten hold roughly 16% of the sample, which has more than 85,000 clones, more than 55% seen once. V dropped 3 bases and J dropped 2; count of bases not matched to a gene: 5. The CDR3 has 15 amino acids. The germline gives CDR1 SGHNT, CDR2 YYREEE (reference sequence). Noted treatment: oral pan-JAK inhibitor, 5-10 mg twice daily. The source was CD8+ T cells sorted from blood, collected at week 4, from a patient treated with tofacitinib. The source is a human donor with alopecia areata. The rearrangement uses TRBV5-4 and TRBJ1-2; 9 bases map to TRBD1. The CDR3 is CASSSGTGINYGYTF. Written as DNA, the CDR3 is TGTGCCAGCAGCTCCGGGACAGGGATAAACTATGGCTACACCTTC. The variable domain in full, with the rest retrieved from reference TRBV5-4 and TRBJ1-2, is ETGVTQSPTHLIKTRGQQVTLRCSSQSGHNTVSWYQQALGQGPQFIFQYYREEENGRGNFPPRFSGLQFPNYSSELNVNALELDDSALYLCASSSGTGINYGYTFGSGTRLTVV.